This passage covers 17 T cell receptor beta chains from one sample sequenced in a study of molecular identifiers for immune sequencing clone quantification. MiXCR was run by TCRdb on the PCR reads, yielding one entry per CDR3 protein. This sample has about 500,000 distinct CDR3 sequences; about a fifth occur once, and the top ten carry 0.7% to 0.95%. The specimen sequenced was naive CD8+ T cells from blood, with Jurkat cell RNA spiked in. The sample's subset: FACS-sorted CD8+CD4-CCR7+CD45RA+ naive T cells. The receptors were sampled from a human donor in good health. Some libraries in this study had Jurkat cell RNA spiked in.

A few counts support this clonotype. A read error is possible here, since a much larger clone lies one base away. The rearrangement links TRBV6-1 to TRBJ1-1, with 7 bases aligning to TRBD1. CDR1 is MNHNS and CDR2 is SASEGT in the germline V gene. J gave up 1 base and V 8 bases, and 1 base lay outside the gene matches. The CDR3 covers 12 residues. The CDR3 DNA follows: TGTGCCAGCGGGGACAGGAACACTGAAGCTTTCTTT. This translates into CASGDRNTEAFF.

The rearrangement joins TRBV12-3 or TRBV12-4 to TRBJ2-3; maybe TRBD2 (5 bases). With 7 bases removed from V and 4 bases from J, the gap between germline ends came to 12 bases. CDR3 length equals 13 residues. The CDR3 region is CASTAEAADTQYF. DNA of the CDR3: TGTGCCAGCACCGCCGAAGCGGCAGATACGCAGTATTTT.

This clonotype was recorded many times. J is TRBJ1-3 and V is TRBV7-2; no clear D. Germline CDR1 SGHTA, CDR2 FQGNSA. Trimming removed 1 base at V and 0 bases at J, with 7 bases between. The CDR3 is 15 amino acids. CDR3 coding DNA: TGTGCCAGCAGCTTAGATTTAATCTCTGGAAACACCATATATTTT. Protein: CASSLDLISGNTIYF.

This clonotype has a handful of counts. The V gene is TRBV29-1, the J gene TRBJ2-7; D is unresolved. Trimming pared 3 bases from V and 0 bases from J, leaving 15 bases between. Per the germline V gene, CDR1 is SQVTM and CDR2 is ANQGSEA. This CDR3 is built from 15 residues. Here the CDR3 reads CSVEVAALPSYEQYF. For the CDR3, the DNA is TGCAGCGTTGAGGTTGCAGCTTTACCCTCCTACGAGCAGTACTTC.

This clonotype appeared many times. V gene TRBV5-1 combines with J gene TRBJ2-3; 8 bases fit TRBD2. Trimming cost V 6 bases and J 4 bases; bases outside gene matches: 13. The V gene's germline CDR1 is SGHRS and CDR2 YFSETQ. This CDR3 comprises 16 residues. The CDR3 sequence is CASNGGTSGFADTQYF. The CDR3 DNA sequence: TGCGCCAGCAACGGGGGGACTAGTGGCTTCGCAGATACGCAGTATTTT.

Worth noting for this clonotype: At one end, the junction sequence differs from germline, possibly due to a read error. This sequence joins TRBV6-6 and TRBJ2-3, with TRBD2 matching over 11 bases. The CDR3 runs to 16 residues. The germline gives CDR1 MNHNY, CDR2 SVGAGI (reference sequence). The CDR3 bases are TGTACCAGCAGTCACCACACTAGCGGGGGCACAGATACGCATTATTTT. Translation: CTSSHHTSGGTDTHYF.

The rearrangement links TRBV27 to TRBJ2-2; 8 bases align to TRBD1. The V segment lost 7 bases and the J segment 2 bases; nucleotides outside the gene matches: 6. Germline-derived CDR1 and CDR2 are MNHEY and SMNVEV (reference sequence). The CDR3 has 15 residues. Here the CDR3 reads CASNPTGANTGELFF. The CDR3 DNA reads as TGTGCCAGCAACCCGACAGGGGCAAACACCGGGGAGCTGTTTTTT.

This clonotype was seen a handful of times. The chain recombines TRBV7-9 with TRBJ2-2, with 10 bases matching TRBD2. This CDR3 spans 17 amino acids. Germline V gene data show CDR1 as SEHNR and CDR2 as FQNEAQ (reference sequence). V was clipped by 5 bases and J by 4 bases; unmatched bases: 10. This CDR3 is CASSPRLAGVGTGELFF. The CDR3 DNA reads TGTGCCAGCAGCCCGCGGCTAGCGGGAGTCGGCACCGGGGAGCTGTTTTTT.

This CDR3 reads CASTGGFNEQFF. CDR3 nucleotide sequence: TGTGCCAGCACTGGAGGGTTCAATGAGCAGTTCTTC. The chain recombines TRBV27 with TRBJ2-1; TRBD2 might be the D (6 bases). The CDR3 has 12 amino acids. CDR1 MNHEY and CDR2 SMNVEV come from the germline V gene (reference sequence). The germline V and J ends were trimmed by 7 bases and 6 bases, with 10 bases remaining between them.

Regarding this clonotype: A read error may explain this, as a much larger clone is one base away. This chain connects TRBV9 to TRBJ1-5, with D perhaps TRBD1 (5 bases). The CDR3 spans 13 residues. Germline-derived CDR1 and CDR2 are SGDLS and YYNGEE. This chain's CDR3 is CASSVGGVQLQHF. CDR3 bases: TGTGCCAGCAGCGTTGGGGGAGTTCAGCTCCAGCATTTT.

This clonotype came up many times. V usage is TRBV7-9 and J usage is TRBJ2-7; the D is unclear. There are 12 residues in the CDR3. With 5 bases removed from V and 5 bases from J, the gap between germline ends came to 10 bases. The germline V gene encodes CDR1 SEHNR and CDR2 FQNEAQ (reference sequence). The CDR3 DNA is TGTGCCAGCAGCGGCCCCGCCGACGAGCAGTACTTC. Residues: CASSGPADEQYF.

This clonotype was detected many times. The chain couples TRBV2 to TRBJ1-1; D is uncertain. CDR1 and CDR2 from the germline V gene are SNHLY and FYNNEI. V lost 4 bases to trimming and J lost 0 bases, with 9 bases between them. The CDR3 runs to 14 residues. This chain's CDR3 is CASSGKQLNTEAFF. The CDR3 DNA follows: TGTGCCAGCAGTGGTAAACAGTTGAACACTGAAGCTTTCTTT.

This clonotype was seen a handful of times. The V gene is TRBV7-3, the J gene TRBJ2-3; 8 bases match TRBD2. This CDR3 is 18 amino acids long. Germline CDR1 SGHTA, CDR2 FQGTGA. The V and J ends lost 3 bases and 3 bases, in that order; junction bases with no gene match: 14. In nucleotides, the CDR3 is TGTGCCAGCAGCTTGGGCGCGATTCCGGGAGGGCCGACAGATACGCAGTATTTT. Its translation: CASSLGAIPGGPTDTQYF.

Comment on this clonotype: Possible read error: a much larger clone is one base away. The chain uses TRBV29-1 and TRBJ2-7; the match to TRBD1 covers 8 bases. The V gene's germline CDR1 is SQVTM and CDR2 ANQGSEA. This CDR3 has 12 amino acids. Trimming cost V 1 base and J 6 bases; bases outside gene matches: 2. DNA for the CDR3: TGCAGCGTTGAAGCAGGGGGCTCCGAGCAGTACTTC. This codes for CSVEAGGSEQYF.

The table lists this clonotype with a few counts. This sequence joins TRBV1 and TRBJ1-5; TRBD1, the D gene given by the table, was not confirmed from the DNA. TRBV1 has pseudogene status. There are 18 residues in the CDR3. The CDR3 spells CTSSRDIGRQAHNQPQHF. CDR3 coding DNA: TGCACCAGCAGCCGAGATATTGGGAGACAGGCCCACAATCAGCCCCAGCATTTT.

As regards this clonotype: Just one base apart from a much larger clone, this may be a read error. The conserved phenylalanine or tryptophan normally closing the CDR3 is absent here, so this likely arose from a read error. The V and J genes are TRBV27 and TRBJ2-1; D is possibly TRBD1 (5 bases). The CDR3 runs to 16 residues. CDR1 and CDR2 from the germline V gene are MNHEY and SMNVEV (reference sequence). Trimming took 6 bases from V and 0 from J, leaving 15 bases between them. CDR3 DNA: TGTGCCAGCAGCCGTCAAGGGGTAAGCTCCTACAATGAGCAGTTCTGC. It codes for CASSRQGVSSYNEQFC.

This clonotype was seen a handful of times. CDR3 coding DNA: TGTGCCAGCAGCTTCGTCCCGGGACAGGGGGCTGGTAACTATGGCTACACCTTC. Translating gives CASSFVPGQGAGNYGYTF. The chain is built from TRBV7-9 and TRBJ1-2; the match to TRBD1 covers 12 bases. Germline V gene sequence: CDR1 SEHNR, CDR2 FQNEAQ (reference sequence). CDR3 length: 18 amino acids. V shed 3 bases, J shed 1 base, and the junction held 9 bases outside the gene matches.